The entry below gives a single T cell receptor beta chain sequence along with its context. What it binds is unknown. Germline assignment: CDR1 SNHLY and CDR2 FYNNEI. The CDR3 covers 10 residues. Between the trimmed V and J ends, which lost 8 bases and 3 bases, there was a span of 5 bases. Treatment noted: approximately 9-day PBMC culture with coronavirus spike peptide pools or control peptides (ViraFEST assay). Positive tests by PCR, dated March to December 2020, predated US Alpha, Beta and Delta variants. This record comes from a study of vaccination and CD4 T cells after COVID-19. Overall study context: Four females and six males made up the convalescents, with two Hispanic.

Once obtained from cultured CD4+ T cells, the DNA was sequenced using the Oncomine TCR Beta short-read assay. TCRdb reprocessed the PCR reads with MiXCR, giving one entry per CDR3 protein. Here the sample spans fewer than 20,000 distinct CDR3 sequences, approximately 49% being singletons. The sequence came from a human donor who had recovered from COVID-19. Sequenced material: CD4+ T cells from blood, cultured in vitro. The J gene is TRBJ2-7, the V gene TRBV2; D might be TRBD2 (5 bases). The CDR3 region has the DNA TGTGCCAGCGAGGGCTACGAGCAGTACTTC. It translates to CASEGYEQYF.